This TCR beta chain is from a study of blood T cell repertoires in COVID-19 (dated by TCRdb to 2019 to 2021). About the study as a whole: Samples covering the acute and convalescent phases of COVID-19 were provided by collaborators in the United States, Italy and Spain. The dataset comprised deeply sampled blood TCRbeta repertoires from subjects exposed to, actively infected with, or recovered from COVID-19. Samples were obtained from the ongoing ImmuneRACE study (first 160 participants) and from 1,000 to 1,500 subjects provided by 6 global collaborators. A de-identified subject ID, COVID-19 status, age in years and sex were almost always included in the sample metadata. Where available, HLA class I and class II types were obtained from metadata supplied by the sample provider rather than from assay-based typing. The material from the prospective study consisted of cDNA or gDNA derived from T cells, B-cell-depleted T cells, or PBMCs. A freely available public database, intended as a resource for researchers studying the immune response to SARS-CoV-2, is where the repertoires were released. General findings and caveats noted by the study authors: Clinical and demographic metadata were provided uncurated, with the amount varying by source and participant.

TCRbeta CDR3 regions were amplified from genomic DNA using the immunoSEQ Assay, a bias-controlled multiplex PCR. In the paper's pipeline: Nucleated cell counts per sample were estimated from amplification of reference gene primers within the assay. To quantify the absolute abundance of each unique TCRbeta CDR3 rearrangement, sequence reads were collapsed and filtered. Productive Simpson clonality was computed per sample as the square root of Simpson's diversity index over productive rearrangements. TCRdb retrieved this table from immuneACCESS and kept in-frame rearrangements only. Not all clones are present; in checked studies, unresolved V genes account for under half, and no reason is known for the remainder. V and J calls plus clone size are reproduced from that table; the DNA served to infer D and trimming. The sample data list some 250,000 clones, and approximately 78% of these were observed just once. The ten largest clones take up less than 4% of the sample.

This clone is a singleton in its sample. The specificity of this receptor is unknown. Per-base quality was not reported, and no clone a single base away is much larger than it. CDR1 and CDR2 are read off the germline V gene as LGHNA and YSLEER. The CDR3 starts with the cysteine, ends with the phenylalanine, and has 16 residues. Just CDR3 DNA is preserved here, 48 bases in frame from base 1. A distance of 11 bases separates the germline ends of V and J, which lose 3 bases and 0 bases respectively. The collaborating institutions used their own protocols to collect whole blood in K2EDTA tubes. For TCRbeta analysis, collaborators shipped samples as frozen whole blood, isolated PBMCs, or DNA extracted from either of those sample types.

The chain is encoded by TRBV4-3 joined to TRBJ1-4, with the D gene call left open. The sequence was collected from a woman aged 18-29 years with acute or convalescent COVID-19. Sequences were obtained from peripheral blood. In nucleotide form, the sequence is TGCGCCAGCAGCCAGTTGAGGTTTTCAACTAATGAAAAACTGTTTTTT. Its product reads: CASSQLRFSTNEKLFF.